The rows below give T cell receptor beta chains drawn from one sample of a study of CD8+CD57+ T cells in acquired aplastic anemia. One entry per CDR3 protein, called by TCRdb with MiXCR from the reads. The repertoire consists of some 220,000 distinct CDR3 sequences, with 34% occurring once and the leading ten covering roughly 1.1%. The source material was sorted CD4+, CD8+, or CD8+CD57+ T cells (not recorded which) from PBMCs. The receptor set was obtained from a human donor in good health, serving as a control. CDR3s leave out the opening cysteine and the closing phenylalanine or tryptophan.

J gene: TRBJ2-1
V gene: TRBV29-1
CDR3 protein: SVRLAGQINEQF

J gene: TRBJ1-2
V gene: TRBV5-6
CDR3 protein: ASSLIRDYT

J gene: TRBJ2-3
V gene: TRBV6-2/TRBV6-3
CDR3 protein: ASSTRRVLQGGVTDTQY

J gene: TRBJ2-1
V gene: TRBV20-1
CDR3 protein: SASRGTGLNEQF

J gene: TRBJ2-5
V gene: TRBV7-7
CDR3 protein: ASSSSQETQY

J gene: TRBJ2-3
V gene: TRBV5-1
CDR3 protein: ASSLAIMRDTQY

J gene: TRBJ1-2
V gene: TRBV18
CDR3 protein: ASSRQGTLDGYT

J gene: TRBJ1-6
V gene: TRBV11-2
CDR3 protein: ASSLGWDRGRFNSPLH

J gene: TRBJ1-1
V gene: TRBV12-3/TRBV12-4
CDR3 protein: ASSLGGGYTEAF

J gene: TRBJ2-7
V gene: TRBV5-1
CDR3 protein: ASSPQLGLAGVRQY

J gene: TRBJ2-5
V gene: TRBV20-1
CDR3 protein: SARALVAGDQETQY

J gene: TRBJ2-7
V gene: TRBV29-1
CDR3 protein: SGKSDRTYEQY

J gene: TRBJ2-1
V gene: TRBV6-4
CDR3 protein: ASSDSSGGANEQF

J gene: TRBJ2-1
V gene: TRBV5-8
CDR3 protein: ASSFSGRYEQF

J gene: TRBJ1-1
V gene: TRBV19
CDR3 protein: ASTMRPEQHTEAF

J gene: TRBJ1-1
V gene: TRBV25-1
CDR3 protein: ASSRSRTTGEEAF

J gene: TRBJ2-3
V gene: TRBV29-1
CDR3 protein: SPIDRLHNTDTQY

J gene: TRBJ2-7
V gene: TRBV19
CDR3 protein: ASSAGTSYEQY

J gene: TRBJ1-1
V gene: TRBV9
CDR3 protein: ASSEGGTGVNTEAF

J gene: TRBJ2-7
V gene: TRBV18
CDR3 protein: ASSRDRGLDEQY

J gene: TRBJ1-2
V gene: TRBV29-1
CDR3 protein: SRQGEGYGYT

J gene: TRBJ1-1
V gene: TRBV5-5
CDR3 protein: ASRRALNTEAF

J gene: TRBJ1-3
V gene: TRBV7-6
CDR3 protein: ASSSRLGGKKGNTIY

J gene: TRBJ2-4
V gene: TRBV29-1
CDR3 protein: SVDRDNKNIQY

J gene: TRBJ1-2
V gene: TRBV15
CDR3 protein: ATSSLSQGTYGYT

J gene: TRBJ1-3
V gene: TRBV25-1
CDR3 protein: ASSESGEGNTIY

J gene: TRBJ2-7
V gene: TRBV24-1
CDR3 protein: ATSESRDVGEQY